This passage covers 29 T cell receptor beta chains from one sample sequenced in a study of glioma-infiltrating T cells (dated by TCRdb to between 2015 and 2016). Sequencer: Illumina MiSeq. TCR alpha and beta CDR3 regions were amplified with the iRepertoire nested amplicon-rescue multiplex PCR (arm-PCR) platform from RNA. TCRdb applied fastp at Q25 and MiXCR to the public reads, then kept only in-frame beta chains. Each entry is one CDR3 protein sequence, shown with its most common DNA and genes. This sample comprises fewer than 500,000 distinct CDR3 sequences, 41% of them detected only once. The ten largest clones take up 9.5% to 15% of the sample. The sequenced sample consisted of glioma tissue, nonneoplastic brain tissue, or PBMCs (not recorded which). Every receptor here comes from a human donor with low-grade glioma or glioblastoma, undergoing nonglioma brain surgery, or in good health (not recorded which).

This clonotype was seen more than once but under ten times. J is TRBJ2-7 and V is TRBV6-5; possibly TRBD1 or TRBD2 for D (5 bases each). Germline V gene data show CDR1 as MNHEY and CDR2 as SVGAGI. V was pared by 5 bases and J by 6 bases, with 17 bases between. CDR3 length: 14 amino acids. As DNA, the CDR3 is TGTGCCAGCAGTCCCGGGGCCGCTTGGATCGAGCAGTACTTC. Translating it yields CASSPGAAWIEQYF.

At least ten counts were recorded for this clonotype. This sequence joins TRBV20-1 and TRBJ1-1, with D unclear. V lost 5 bases and J 8 bases, leaving 9 bases between the germline ends. CDR1 and CDR2 (germline): DFQATT, SNEGSKA (reference sequence). This CDR3 comprises 10 residues. The CDR3 region has the DNA TGCAGTGCTTCCCGGAGGGAAGCTTTCTTT. This gives the protein CSASRREAFF.

This clonotype has more than one count but fewer than ten. The conserved closing phenylalanine or tryptophan is absent in this CDR3, likely reflecting a read error. The rearrangement links TRBV5-1 to TRBJ1-1; no clear D gene. The ends were cut back, 0 bases at V and 1 base at J, with 4 bases in the middle. Germline CDR1 reads SGHRS; CDR2 reads YFSETQ. The CDR3 is 13 residues long. For the CDR3, the DNA is TGCGCCAGCAGCTTGGAGGCGAACACTGAAGCTTTCCTT. Its protein product is CASSLEANTEAFL.

This clonotype was seen only a few times. The DNA of the CDR3 is TGCAGTGCTAGAGATTTGGGACTAGCGGGTCTCTCCTACAATGAGCAGTTCTTC. The encoded protein is CSARDLGLAGLSYNEQFF. The chain couples TRBV20-1 to TRBJ2-1; TRBD2 agrees at 12 bases. V gave up 0 bases and J gave up 0 bases; unmatched junction bases: 6. CDR1 and CDR2 (germline): DFQATT, SNEGSKA (reference sequence). This CDR3 has 18 residues.

This clonotype was seen more than once but under ten times. The chain links TRBV4-1 to TRBJ1-2; D uncertain. Germline CDR1 is MGHRA and CDR2 is YSYEKL. The V and J ends lost 0 bases and 1 base respectively, with 9 bases between them. The CDR3 is 15 amino acids. The CDR3 here is CASSQEPPNNYGYTF. The CDR3 DNA reads TGCGCCAGCAGCCAAGAGCCCCCGAATAACTATGGCTACACCTTC.

J is TRBJ2-7 and V is TRBV28; D is undetermined. The CDR3 has 15 amino acids. The V gene lost 5 bases and the J gene lost 1 base, with 15 bases spanning the gap. Germline V lookup: CDR1 MDHEN, CDR2 SYDVKM. This CDR3 reads CASSMIGDSSYEQYF. The CDR3 region has the DNA TGTGCCAGCAGTATGATTGGGGATTCTTCCTACGAGCAGTACTTC.

The CDR3 sequence: CASRWTYGYSPLHF. CDR3 nucleotides: TGTGCCAGCAGATGGACCTACGGGTATTCACCCCTCCACTTT. The gene calls are TRBV28 and TRBJ1-6; D remains ambiguous. From germline, CDR1 is MDHEN and CDR2 SYDVKM. The CDR3 has 14 residues. The V end was cut by 6 bases, the J end by 8 bases, with 14 bases between.

This chain connects TRBV27 to TRBJ2-3, with D uncertain. Germline V gene sequence: CDR1 MNHEY, CDR2 SMNVEV (reference sequence). This CDR3 is 13 amino acids long. Deletions cut 8 bases from V and 5 bases from J, with 14 bases between. The CDR3 DNA follows: TGTGCCAGCGGATCCCTCCGAGGAGATACGCAGTATTTT. This sequence encodes CASGSLRGDTQYF.

As for this clonotype: A much larger clone differs by one base, so this may be a read error. V usage is TRBV6-2 or TRBV6-3 and J usage is TRBJ1-1; D is ambiguous. V lost 8 bases to trimming and J lost 5 bases, with 18 bases between them. CDR1 MNHEY and CDR2 SVGEGT come from the germline V gene. This CDR3 is 14 amino acids long. In DNA, the CDR3 is TGTGCCAGCGAAGGTCGGCCAATATGGACTGAAGCTTTCTTT. It encodes CASEGRPIWTEAFF.

The DNA for the CDR3 is TGTGCCAGCAGCTTGGAAGGGGGAGCCGGCAATGAGCAGTTCTTC. It codes for CASSLEGGAGNEQFF. This chain uses TRBV5-4 with TRBJ2-1, with a possible D match to TRBD1 (6 bases). The CDR3 loop spans 15 amino acids. From germline, CDR1 is SGHNT and CDR2 YYREEE (reference sequence). Trimming left V 0 bases short and J 6 bases short, with 13 bases between.

The chain carries TRBV3-1 and TRBJ2-1; D remains unclear. CDR3 length equals 15 residues. Deletions cut 4 bases from V and 2 bases from J, with 12 bases between. From germline, CDR1 is LGHDT and CDR2 YNNKEL (reference sequence). This CDR3 reads CASSPGDPTYNEQFF. Written as DNA, the CDR3 is TGTGCCAGCAGCCCCGGCGACCCCACCTACAATGAGCAGTTCTTC.

This clonotype showed up many times. The V gene is TRBV6-5, the J gene TRBJ1-5; D not resolved. V lost 2 bases and J lost 2, with 4 bases in between. The CDR3 has 13 residues. Germline CDR1 MNHEY, CDR2 SVGAGI. The CDR3 sequence is CASSYLGNQPQHF. Written as DNA, the CDR3 is TGTGCCAGCAGTTACCTGGGCAATCAGCCCCAGCATTTT.

The chain is built from TRBV12-3 or TRBV12-4 and TRBJ1-2; 11 bases agree with TRBD1. CDR3 size: 17 residues. Losses at the gene ends were 4 bases for V and 4 bases for J; bases not matched to a gene: 11. CDR3 loop: CASSSRTGGRQSYGYTF. In nucleotides, the CDR3 is TGTGCCAGCAGTTCACGGACAGGGGGCAGACAGAGCTATGGCTACACCTTC.

This clonotype was observed a few times. This rearrangement joins TRBV19 to TRBJ2-1; D possibly matches TRBD1 or TRBD2 (6 bases each). The CDR3 spans 14 residues. Germline CDR1 and CDR2: LNHDA and SQIVND (reference sequence). Trimming pared 2 bases from V and 7 bases from J, leaving 12 bases between. The CDR3 coding sequence is TGTGCCAGTAGTATAACCGGGGGCGGGAATGAGCAGTTCTTC. Translated, it gives CASSITGGGNEQFF.

The CDR3 DNA follows: TGCAGCGTTCGACTAGCGGGTTACGAGCAGTACTTC. The encoded protein is CSVRLAGYEQYF. This sequence joins TRBV29-1 and TRBJ2-7, with 10 bases aligning to TRBD2. Germline CDR1 is SQVTM and CDR2 is ANQGSEA. This CDR3 is 12 amino acids long. Trimming removed 5 bases from V and 4 bases from J; junction bases left unmatched: 2.

The sample holds a few counts of this clonotype. The chain joins TRBV20-1 to TRBJ2-2; 10 bases align to TRBD2. The CDR3 has 15 residues. Germline-derived CDR1 and CDR2 are DFQATT and SNEGSKA (reference sequence). J lost 4 bases, V lost 1 base, and 3 bases had no gene match. In DNA form, the CDR3 reads TGCAGTGCTAGAGTCAGGACTAGCGGCACCGGGGAGCTGTTTTTT. It codes for CSARVRTSGTGELFF.

The CDR3 nucleotides read TGCGCCAGCAGCTTCCGGCCGAACACTGAAGCTTTCTTT. It yields the protein CASSFRPNTEAFF. This chain uses TRBV5-1 with TRBJ1-1; D not certain. Germline assignment: CDR1 SGHRS and CDR2 YFSETQ. The CDR3 runs 13 residues. V lost 2 bases and J 1 base, leaving 6 bases between the germline ends.

The V and J genes are TRBV10-3 and TRBJ1-5; D is undetermined. The germline V and J ends were trimmed by 2 bases and 3 bases, with 11 bases remaining between them. The length of the CDR3 is 15 residues. Germline V gives CDR1 ENHRY, CDR2 SYGVKD. In nucleotides, the CDR3 is TGTGCCATCAGTGAGAGTCAGGCTCCCAATCAGCCCCAGCATTTT. It encodes CAISESQAPNQPQHF.

With regard to this clonotype: This is likely a read error, given that the CDR3 carries no conserved phenylalanine or tryptophan at its end. The rearrangement uses TRBV28 and TRBJ1-2; tentatively, D is TRBD1 (6 bases). Trimming shortened V by 6 bases and J by 4 bases, and 12 bases separated the two germline ends. This CDR3 is 13 amino acids long. CDR1 is MDHEN and CDR2 is SYDVKM in the germline V gene. CDR3 sequence (DNA): TGTGCCAGCAGGCTTGGGACATCCTATGGCTACACCCTC. Its translation is CASRLGTSYGYTL.

This clonotype was observed a few times. The chain recombines TRBV19 with TRBJ2-3; tentative D call: TRBD2 (5 bases). The CDR3 is 18 amino acids. V lost 4 bases to trimming and J lost 4 bases, with 24 bases between them. Germline lookup yields CDR1 LNHDA and CDR2 SQIVND (reference sequence). DNA of the CDR3: TGTGCCAGTAGTAGGAGCGGTTATCTCGTGGACGGTGCAGATACGCAGTATTTT. It yields the protein CASSRSGYLVDGADTQYF.

This clonotype has a handful of counts. The V call is TRBV28, the J call TRBJ1-5; TRBD1 matches at 10 bases. Germline CDR1 reads MDHEN; CDR2 reads SYDVKM. The CDR3 has 18 amino acids. V gave up 3 bases and J gave up 3 bases; unmatched junction bases: 11. The CDR3 sequence: CASSLGTGARVSNQPQHF. The CDR3 nucleotides read TGTGCCAGCAGTTTGGGGACAGGGGCTAGAGTTTCCAATCAGCCCCAGCATTTT.

This clonotype has a count of ten or more. The rearrangement joins TRBV27 to TRBJ1-4, with D possibly matching TRBD1 (6 bases). The CDR3 loop spans 15 amino acids. V lost 3 bases and J lost 7, with 15 bases in between. From germline, CDR1 is MNHEY and CDR2 SMNVEV (reference sequence). The CDR3 DNA is TGTGCCAGCAGTTTGAAAAGGGACATGTTTGAAAAACTGTTTTTT. It translates to CASSLKRDMFEKLFF.

This clonotype has at least ten counts. The J gene is TRBJ2-7, the V gene TRBV6-2 or TRBV6-3; D is perhaps TRBD2 (5 bases). The V end lost 4 bases, the J end lost 3 bases, and 16 bases lay between the germline ends. In germline, CDR1 is MNHEY, CDR2 SVGEGT. CDR3 length: 15 residues. CDR3 nucleotides: TGTGCCAGCAGTTCCCTAGGCCTAGGAGGCTACGAGCAGTACTTC. Translated: CASSSLGLGGYEQYF.

The chain carries TRBV25-1 and TRBJ1-2; D perhaps matches TRBD1 (6 bases). This CDR3 has 17 residues. V was shortened by 1 base and J by 2 bases, with 17 bases between the two germline ends. Per germline, CDR1 MGHDK and CDR2 SYGVNS. The CDR3 nucleotides read TGTGCCAGCAGTGAATCCCGGGAGGGACAACCAAACTATGGCTACACCTTC. Translation gives CASSESREGQPNYGYTF.

In its sample, this clonotype was seen many times. The rearrangement joins TRBV15 to TRBJ2-7; 9 bases map to TRBD1. The CDR3 contains 15 residues. The trim removed 5 bases at V and 4 bases at J, leaving 9 bases unmatched. The germline gives CDR1 LNHNV, CDR2 YYDKDF (reference sequence). The chain's CDR3 is CATSERQGVRYEQYF. Written as DNA, the CDR3 is TGTGCCACCAGCGAGAGACAGGGGGTTAGGTACGAGCAGTACTTC.

V is TRBV27 and J is TRBJ2-3, with 9 bases aligning to TRBD1. With 4 bases clipped from V and 9 bases from J, the junction kept 5 bases outside the gene matches. Looked up from germline, CDR1 is MNHEY and CDR2 is SMNVEV (reference sequence). The CDR3 consists of 13 residues. DNA of the CDR3: TGTGCCAGCAGTTCGGGACAGGGAAGGACGCAGTATTTT. Protein product: CASSSGQGRTQYF.

This chain connects TRBV7-2 to TRBJ1-2; D not certain. There are 13 residues in the CDR3. CDR1 and CDR2 from the germline V gene are SGHTA and FQGNSA. With 5 bases removed from V and 0 bases from J, the gap between germline ends came to 7 bases. CDR3 sequence: CASSVDTNYGYTF. CDR3 coding DNA: TGTGCCAGCAGCGTAGACACTAACTATGGCTACACCTTC.

The chain joins TRBV20-1 to TRBJ1-5; no clear D gene. The germline gives CDR1 DFQATT, CDR2 SNEGSKA (reference sequence). The CDR3 runs to 16 residues. The V end lost 5 bases, the J end lost 0 bases, and 17 bases lay between the germline ends. CDR3: CSARQNQSFSNQPQHF. DNA of the CDR3: TGCAGTGCTCGGCAGAATCAGAGTTTTAGCAATCAGCCCCAGCATTTT.

This clonotype was counted only a few times. V usage is TRBV20-1 and J usage is TRBJ2-1; TRBD1 agrees at 8 bases. Germline trimming cut 4 bases from V and 7 bases from J; bases unmatched to any gene: 9. This CDR3 contains 14 residues. Germline CDR1 and CDR2: DFQATT and SNEGSKA (reference sequence). CDR3: CSATLGQGVNEQFF. The CDR3 DNA reads as TGCAGTGCTACCCTAGGACAGGGAGTAAATGAGCAGTTCTTC.